This T cell receptor (beta chain) was sequenced during a study of T cell responses to AZD1222 COVID-19 vaccine. Profiling relied on immunoSEQ multiplex PCR, and the TCRdb table lists in-frame clones only, not all of them. The sample includes 200,000 or so clones, approximately 92% of them seen just once. Notes on the study in general: Two doses of AZD1222 preceded a rise in Spike-specific TCR breadth and depth. Every sample of the repertoires postdated the peak T cell response.

Germline V gene sequence: CDR1 SGHRS, CDR2 YFSETQ. After removal of 0 bases from V and 4 bases from J, the junction contained 3 bases not matched to a gene. The length of the CDR3 is 15 residues. This clone was counted only a few times. Its antigen is still unknown. This sample also contains other DNA sequences that code for the same CDR3. Sequencing was performed on peripheral blood, taken on day 0 of AZD1222 vaccination. The chain has TRBV5-1 and TRBJ2-2; 7 bases line up with TRBD2. This TCR derives from an adult in good health. The CDR3 reads CASSLGSSGTGELFF. The CDR3 DNA follows: TGCGCCAGCAGCTTGGGGTCTAGCGGCACCGGGGAGCTGTTTTTT.